The 30 T cell receptor beta chains below were found in one sample sequenced in a study of neurological immune-mediated disorders (dated by TCRdb to about 2019). The library came from 5' RACE. The sequencer listed for this sample is Illumina HiSeq 2500. TCRdb redid the processing of the public reads, applying fastp at Q25 and MiXCR, and retained in-frame beta chains. One record per CDR3 amino acid sequence lists the most common genes and DNA. This sample lists roughly 34,000 distinct CDR3 sequences; about an eighth were detected once. The leading ten clones occupy about 2.5% of the sample. The time point tag for this specimen amounts to: longitudinal time-point 2. The sequenced sample was PBMCs. The receptors shown here come from a woman between 40 and 50 years old in good health.

This clonotype is labeled as medium-sized. This rearrangement joins TRBV7-8 to TRBJ1-1, with D hard to call. The length of the CDR3 is 12 residues. The V and J ends lost 5 bases and 4 bases respectively, with 8 bases between them. CDR1 and CDR2 (germline): SGHVS, FQNEAQ. CDR3 bases: TGTGCCAGCAGCCCCTACGGCACTGAAGCTTTCTTT. The encoded protein is CASSPYGTEAFF.

This clonotype was counted at least ten times. V gene TRBV7-8 combines with J gene TRBJ2-5; the D gene is possibly TRBD1 (5 bases). The CDR3 spans 14 residues. In germline, CDR1 is SGHVS, CDR2 FQNEAQ. Trimming shortened V by 2 bases and J by 4 bases, and 11 bases separated the two germline ends. CDR3 in amino acids: CASSLKTVAETQYF. CDR3 sequence (DNA): TGTGCCAGCAGCTTAAAGACAGTCGCAGAGACCCAGTACTTC.

This clonotype was detected many times. The chain combines TRBV5-1 with TRBJ2-1; D gene uncertain. This CDR3 has 16 amino acids. Trimming left V 2 bases short and J 0 bases short, with 12 bases between. Germline lookup yields CDR1 SGHRS and CDR2 YFSETQ. The CDR3 bases are TGCGCCAGCAGCTTAATCGGACCAGACTCCTACAATGAGCAGTTCTTC. It is translated as CASSLIGPDSYNEQFF.

This clonotype occurred many times. The genes are TRBV29-1 and TRBJ1-4, with 9 bases aligning to TRBD1. J was trimmed by 4 bases and V by 7 bases; bases with no gene match: 7. Looked up from germline, CDR1 is SQVTM and CDR2 is ANQGSEA. The length of the CDR3 is 14 residues. The CDR3 loop is CSARDRAGNEKLFF. CDR3 DNA: TGCAGCGCCAGGGACAGGGCGGGTAATGAAAAACTGTTTTTT.

The table lists this clonotype with many counts. V and J are TRBV18 and TRBJ2-5; tentative D call: TRBD2 (5 bases). The V gene's germline CDR1 is KGHSH and CDR2 LQKENI. The CDR3 is made up of 13 amino acids. Trimming removed 4 bases from V and 7 bases from J, with 13 bases in between. CDR3 DNA sequence: TGTGCCAGCTCACTGCCAGACCGGGGGACCCAGTACTTC. This sequence encodes CASSLPDRGTQYF.

The table lists this clonotype with many counts. This chain connects TRBV20-1 to TRBJ1-2; TRBD1 matches at 7 bases. The V gene's germline CDR1 is DFQATT and CDR2 SNEGSKA (reference sequence). Trimming took 5 bases from V and 0 from J; bases not matched to a gene: 9. This CDR3 comprises 15 residues. This chain's CDR3 is CSAPYRQGPNYGYTF. The CDR3 nucleotides are TGCAGTGCTCCTTATCGACAGGGTCCTAACTATGGCTACACCTTC.

This clonotype has ten or more counts. CDR3 sequence (DNA): TGCGCCAGCAGCGCCCGGGGGGGCCGCGGCAAGTACCAAGAGACCCAGTACTTC. Translation gives CASSARGGRGKYQETQYF. The chain has TRBV5-1 and TRBJ2-5, with 8 positions matching TRBD2. The CDR3 spans 18 residues. J gave up 0 bases and V 4 bases, and 14 bases lay outside the gene matches. Germline V CDR1 and CDR2: SGHRS, YFSETQ.

This clonotype was detected ten times or more. The genes are TRBV15 and TRBJ2-3; TRBD2 matches at 8 bases. J lost 7 bases, V lost 1 base, and 7 bases had no gene match. The CDR3 has 15 amino acids. The germline gives CDR1 LNHNV, CDR2 YYDKDF (reference sequence). The CDR3 here is CATSRARGGFNTQYF. CDR3 DNA sequence: TGTGCCACCAGCAGAGCTCGGGGGGGTTTTAATACGCAGTATTTT.

The DNA for the CDR3 is TGTGCCAGCAGCAACGACAGGGCATTCAACACCGGGGAGCTGTTTTTT. Its protein product is CASSNDRAFNTGELFF. This rearrangement joins TRBV21-1 to TRBJ2-2; the table's D call, TRBD1, has no DNA check behind it. TRBV21-1 is a recognized pseudogene. The CDR3 runs to 16 residues.

This clonotype was seen ten or more times. V gene TRBV12-3 or TRBV12-4 combines with J gene TRBJ1-2, with 7 bases identical to TRBD1. The trim removed 4 bases at V and 6 bases at J, leaving 11 bases unmatched. The CDR3 consists of 15 residues. The CDR3 nucleotides are TGTGCCAGCAGTTCGGGGGGGACAGCGCGGGATGGCTACACCTTC. Protein: CASSSGGTARDGYTF.

At least ten counts were recorded for this clonotype. The chain links TRBV13 to TRBJ1-1; D gene unclear. The CDR3 loop spans 12 amino acids. Looked up from germline, CDR1 is PRHDT and CDR2 is FYEKMQ (reference sequence). The germline V and J ends were trimmed by 6 bases and 4 bases, with 9 bases remaining between them. The CDR3 DNA reads TGTGCCAGCAGTCTGGTCGGCACTGAAGCTTTCTTT. Protein sequence: CASSLVGTEAFF. Using reference TRBV13 and TRBJ1-1 for the parts outside the CDR3, the full variable domain is AAGVIQSPRHLIKEKRETATLKCYPIPRHDTVYWYQQGPGQDPQFLISFYEKMQSDKGSIPDRFSAQQFSDYHSELNMSSLELGDSALYFCASSLVGTEAFFGQGTRLTVV.

This clonotype was seen ten or more times. In DNA, the CDR3 is TGTGCCAGCTCACCGAGGGAGGGGGCGACGTCCGGGGAGCTGTTTTTT. The encoded protein is CASSPREGATSGELFF. The chain is built from TRBV18 and TRBJ2-2; D is perhaps TRBD1 or TRBD2 (7 bases each). Germline V lookup: CDR1 KGHSH, CDR2 LQKENI. This CDR3 region has 16 residues. Trimming took 3 bases from V and 6 from J, leaving 17 bases between them.

This clonotype was detected many times. V usage is TRBV6-2 or TRBV6-3 and J usage is TRBJ2-1, with no clear D. Deletions cut 0 bases from V and 2 bases from J, with 8 bases between. From germline, CDR1 is MNHEY and CDR2 SVGEGT. The CDR3 has 15 residues. CDR3 DNA: TGTGCCAGCAGTTACTCTTTCGGAACCTACAATGAGCAGTTCTTC. Protein product: CASSYSFGTYNEQFF.

This clonotype occurred many times. The chain combines TRBV5-1 with TRBJ2-6; no clear D. From germline, CDR1 is SGHRS and CDR2 YFSETQ. CDR3 length equals 15 residues. Deletions cut 1 base from V and 2 bases from J, with 7 bases between. DNA for the CDR3: TGCGCCAGCAGCTTGCTTGGGACTGGGGCCAACGTCCTGACTTTC. Residues: CASSLLGTGANVLTF.

This clonotype has at least ten counts. The rearrangement links TRBV7-2 to TRBJ2-1; 10 positions match TRBD2. Germline V lookup: CDR1 SGHTA, CDR2 FQGNSA. This CDR3 is built from 19 residues. V dropped 1 base and J dropped 0; count of bases not matched to a gene: 9. The CDR3, as DNA: TGTGCCAGCAGCTTAGGCCTAGCGGGGGCCGGTAGCTCCTACAATGAGCAGTTCTTC. It specifies CASSLGLAGAGSSYNEQFF.

This clonotype was recorded at least ten times. The chain employs TRBV27 and TRBJ2-3; 7 bases match TRBD2. V was clipped by 4 bases and J by 0 bases; unmatched bases: 13. The CDR3 runs 18 residues. Germline CDR1 MNHEY, CDR2 SMNVEV (reference sequence). CDR3 bases: TGTGCCAGCAGTTCCCCGGCGACTAGCTACACTAGCACAGATACGCAGTATTTT. Amino acid sequence: CASSSPATSYTSTDTQYF.

This clonotype was recorded at least ten times. This chain joins TRBV20-1 and TRBJ2-1; 11 bases match TRBD2. The germline CDR1 and CDR2 sequences are DFQATT and SNEGSKA (reference sequence). This CDR3 spans 16 amino acids. Trimming removed 6 bases from V and 3 bases from J; junction bases left unmatched: 10. The CDR3 DNA follows: TGCAGTGCGGGACTAGCGGATATTCTCATCTACAATGAGCAGTTCTTC. Protein product: CSAGLADILIYNEQFF.

The chain joins TRBV5-6 to TRBJ2-3, with 7 bases lining up with TRBD2. CDR3 length: 16 residues. Trimming cost V 4 bases and J 3 bases; bases outside gene matches: 11. Germline V gives CDR1 SGHDT, CDR2 YYEEEE. The CDR3: CASSVLGLEVTDTQYF. The CDR3 coding sequence is TGTGCCAGCAGCGTGCTAGGACTAGAAGTGACAGATACGCAGTATTTT.

This clonotype was observed at least ten times. The gene calls are TRBV10-3 and TRBJ2-2; 12 bases are a match to TRBD2. V trimming: 2 bases; J trimming: 6 bases; junction bases outside the gene matches: 7. CDR3 length equals 17 residues. Germline V gene lookup returns CDR1 ENHRY and CDR2 SYGVKD. The CDR3 loop reads CAISESLAGGPAGELFF. The CDR3 coding sequence is TGTGCCATCAGTGAGAGCCTAGCGGGGGGGCCGGCCGGGGAGCTGTTTTTT.

The V and J genes are TRBV7-2 and TRBJ2-5, with 8 bases identical to TRBD1. The CDR3 runs to 15 residues. Germline assignment: CDR1 SGHTA and CDR2 FQGNSA. With V trimmed by 5 bases and J by 3 bases, 8 bases remained unmatched. CDR3 amino acids: CASSKDRGTKETQYF. The CDR3 DNA reads as TGTGCCAGCAGCAAAGACAGGGGAACGAAAGAGACCCAGTACTTC. Variable domain in full (rest from reference TRBV7-2 and TRBJ2-5): GAGVSQSPSNKVTEKGKDVELRCDPISGHTALYWYRQSLGQGLEFLIYFQGNSAPDKSGLPSDRFSAERTGGSVSTLTIQRTQQEDSAVYLCASSKDRGTKETQYFGPGTRLLVL.

This clonotype occurred many times. The V call is TRBV5-1, the J call TRBJ1-1; D perhaps matches TRBD1 (5 bases). Germline loops: CDR1 SGHRS, CDR2 YFSETQ. V was shortened by 2 bases and J by 1 base, with 6 bases between the two germline ends. The CDR3 is 13 amino acids. The CDR3 spells CASSFQGNTEAFF. DNA of the CDR3: TGCGCCAGCAGCTTCCAGGGGAACACTGAAGCTTTCTTT.

This clonotype was seen many times. The V call is TRBV9, the J call TRBJ1-1; D unclear. Germline CDR1 is SGDLS and CDR2 is YYNGEE. This CDR3 has 14 amino acids. The ends were cut back, 4 bases at V and 3 bases at J, with 13 bases in the middle. CDR3 amino acids: CASSRTLGDTEAFF. In DNA form, the CDR3 reads TGTGCCAGCAGCAGGACTTTGGGAGACACTGAAGCTTTCTTT.

This clonotype was counted at least ten times. This chain connects TRBV6-5 to TRBJ2-3; D call uncertain. Trimming pared 5 bases from V and 1 base from J, leaving 13 bases between. The CDR3 extends over 15 amino acids. Germline CDR1 is MNHEY and CDR2 is SVGAGI. The CDR3 loop is CASSMKESGTDTQYF. CDR3 coding DNA: TGTGCCAGCAGTATGAAAGAGAGCGGCACAGATACGCAGTATTTT.

V gene TRBV19 combines with J gene TRBJ2-2, with D unresolved. The CDR3 is 13 residues long. V was cut by 6 bases and J by 3 bases, with 8 bases left in between. Per germline, CDR1 LNHDA and CDR2 SQIVND (reference sequence). CDR3 sequence reads: CASSDGYTGELFF. The CDR3 DNA follows: TGTGCCAGTAGCGACGGGTACACCGGGGAGCTGTTTTTT.

This clonotype was observed many times. The CDR3 DNA is TGTGCCAGCAGTGATGGGGCTTCTGGAAACACCATATATTTT. Its translation: CASSDGASGNTIYF. The gene calls are TRBV6-1 and TRBJ1-3; tentative D call: TRBD1 (5 bases). The CDR3 extends over 14 amino acids. Per the germline V gene, CDR1 is MNHNS and CDR2 is SASEGT. V lost 3 bases, J lost 1 base, and 7 bases lay in between.

This clonotype was seen at least ten times. The V gene is TRBV9, the J gene TRBJ2-7; 8 nucleotides line up with TRBD2. Trimming took 0 bases from V and 3 from J; bases not matched to a gene: 2. Germline V gene data show CDR1 as SGDLS and CDR2 as YYNGEE. This CDR3 is 14 amino acids long. CDR3 loop: CASSVGGLGYEQYF. As DNA, the CDR3 is TGTGCCAGCAGCGTAGGGGGACTAGGCTACGAGCAGTACTTC.

This clonotype was counted at least ten times. The chain is built from TRBV10-3 and TRBJ2-1; TRBD1 matches at 8 bases. The V and J ends lost 6 bases and 8 bases, in that order; junction bases with no gene match: 3. CDR1 and CDR2 from the germline V gene are ENHRY and SYGVKD. The CDR3 length is 12 residues. The CDR3 nucleotides are TGTGCCATCAGGGACAGGGCTGATGAGCAGTTCTTC. This sequence encodes CAIRDRADEQFF.

V usage is TRBV18 and J usage is TRBJ1-5, with D possibly being TRBD1 (6 bases). Germline assignment: CDR1 KGHSH and CDR2 LQKENI. Trimming took off 3 bases at V and 0 bases at J, with 12 bases between the two ends. This CDR3 contains 16 residues. The CDR3 is CASSPGTPYSNQPQHF. In nucleotides, the CDR3 is TGTGCCAGCTCACCCGGGACACCGTATAGCAATCAGCCCCAGCATTTT.

This clonotype was seen ten or more times. This rearrangement joins TRBV7-6 to TRBJ1-4; 7 positions agree with TRBD1. Germline CDR1 reads SGHVS; CDR2 reads FNYEAQ. Trimming cost V 5 bases and J 8 bases; bases outside gene matches: 5. CDR3 size: 13 residues. DNA of the CDR3: TGTGCCAGCAGCGTACAGGGGATCGAAAAACTGTTTTTT. This sequence encodes CASSVQGIEKLFF.

This clonotype was observed many times. This chain joins TRBV4-3 and TRBJ2-6; a possible D gene is TRBD2 (5 bases). V was cut by 3 bases and J by 0 bases, with 12 bases left in between. From germline, CDR1 is LGHNA and CDR2 YSLEER. The CDR3 is 17 amino acids. For the CDR3, the DNA is TGCGCCAGCAGCCAGGACGGAGAGGGCTCTGGGGCCAACGTCCTGACTTTC. This gives the protein CASSQDGEGSGANVLTF.